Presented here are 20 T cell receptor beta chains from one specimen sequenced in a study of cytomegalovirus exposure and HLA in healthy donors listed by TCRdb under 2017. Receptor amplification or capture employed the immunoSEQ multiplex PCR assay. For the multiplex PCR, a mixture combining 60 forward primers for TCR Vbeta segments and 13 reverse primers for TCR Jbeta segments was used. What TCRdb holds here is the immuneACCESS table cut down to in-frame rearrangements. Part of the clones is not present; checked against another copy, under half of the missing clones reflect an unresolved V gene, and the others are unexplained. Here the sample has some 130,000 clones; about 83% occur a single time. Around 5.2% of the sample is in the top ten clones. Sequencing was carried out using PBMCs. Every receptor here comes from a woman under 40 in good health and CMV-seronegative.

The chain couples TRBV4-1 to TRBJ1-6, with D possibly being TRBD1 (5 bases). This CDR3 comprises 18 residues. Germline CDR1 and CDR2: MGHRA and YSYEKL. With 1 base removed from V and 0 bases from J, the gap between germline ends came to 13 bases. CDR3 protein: CASSQGRVVNSYNSPLHF. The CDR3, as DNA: TGCGCCAGCAGCCAAGGCAGGGTGGTCAACTCCTATAATTCACCCCTCCACTTT.

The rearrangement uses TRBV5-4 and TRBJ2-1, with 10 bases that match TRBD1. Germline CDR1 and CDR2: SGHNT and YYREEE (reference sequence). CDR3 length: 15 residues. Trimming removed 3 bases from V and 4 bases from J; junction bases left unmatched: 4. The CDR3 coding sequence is TGTGCCAGCAGCTGGGGACAGGGGTGGTACAATGAGCAGTTCTTC. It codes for CASSWGQGWYNEQFF.

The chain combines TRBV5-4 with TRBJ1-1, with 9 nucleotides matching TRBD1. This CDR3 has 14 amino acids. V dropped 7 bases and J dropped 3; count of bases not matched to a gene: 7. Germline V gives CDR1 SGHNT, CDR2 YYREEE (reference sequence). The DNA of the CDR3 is TGTGCCAGCTACCGGGACAGGGCTGACACTGAAGCTTTCTTT. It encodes CASYRDRADTEAFF.

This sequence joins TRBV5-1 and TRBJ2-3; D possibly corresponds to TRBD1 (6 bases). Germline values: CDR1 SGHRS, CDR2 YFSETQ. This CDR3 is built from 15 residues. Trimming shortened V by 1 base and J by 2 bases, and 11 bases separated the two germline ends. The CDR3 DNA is TGCGCCAGCAGCTTGTGGCGACAGGACACAGATACGCAGTATTTT. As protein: CASSLWRQDTDTQYF.

The CDR3 loop reads CASSHPTARGFQETQYF. The CDR3 DNA is TGCGCCAGCAGCCACCCTACGGCCAGGGGTTTCCAAGAGACCCAGTACTTC. J is TRBJ2-5 and V is TRBV4-3; a possible D gene is TRBD1 (6 bases). Germline assignment: CDR1 LGHNA and CDR2 YSLEER. Deletions cut 3 bases from V and 1 base from J, with 18 bases between. The CDR3 length is 17 residues.

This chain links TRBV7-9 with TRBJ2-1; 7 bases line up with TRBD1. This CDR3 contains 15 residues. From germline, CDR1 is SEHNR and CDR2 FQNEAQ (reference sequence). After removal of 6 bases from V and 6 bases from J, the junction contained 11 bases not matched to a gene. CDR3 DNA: TGTGCCAGCAGTTTCTTGACAGGGCATTTCAATGAGCAGTTCTTC. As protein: CASSFLTGHFNEQFF.

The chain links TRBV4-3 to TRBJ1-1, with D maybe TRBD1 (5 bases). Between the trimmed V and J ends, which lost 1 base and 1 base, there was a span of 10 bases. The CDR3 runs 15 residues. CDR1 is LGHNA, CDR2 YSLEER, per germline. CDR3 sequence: CASSQVPGPNTEAFF. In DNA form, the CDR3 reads TGCGCCAGCAGCCAAGTTCCAGGGCCGAACACTGAAGCTTTCTTT.

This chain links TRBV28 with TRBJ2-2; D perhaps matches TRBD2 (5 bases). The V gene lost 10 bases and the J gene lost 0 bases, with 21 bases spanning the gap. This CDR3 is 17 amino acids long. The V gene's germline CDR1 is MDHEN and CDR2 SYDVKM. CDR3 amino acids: CATPIGRESANTGELFF. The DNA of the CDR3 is TGTGCCACCCCAATAGGTAGGGAGAGCGCGAACACCGGGGAGCTGTTTTTT.

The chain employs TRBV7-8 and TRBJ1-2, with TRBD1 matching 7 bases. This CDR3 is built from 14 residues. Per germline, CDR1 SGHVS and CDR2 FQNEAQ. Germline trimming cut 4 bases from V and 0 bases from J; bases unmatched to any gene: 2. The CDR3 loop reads CASSYGTANYGYTF. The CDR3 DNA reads TGTGCCAGCAGCTACGGGACAGCTAACTATGGCTACACCTTC.

CDR3: CASSGEAGANVLTF. CDR3 nucleotide sequence: TGTGCCAGCAGCGGAGAGGCTGGGGCCAACGTCCTGACTTTC. The gene calls are TRBV7-9 and TRBJ2-6; D gene unclear. CDR3 length: 14 amino acids. V was cut by 5 bases and J by 2 bases, with 7 bases left in between. CDR1 is SEHNR and CDR2 is FQNEAQ in the germline V gene (reference sequence).

CDR3 residues: CASSLSPGKAYEQYF. As DNA, the CDR3 is TGTGCCAGCAGCTTAAGTCCGGGAAAAGCCTACGAGCAGTACTTC. The rearrangement joins TRBV5-8 to TRBJ2-7; tentative D call: TRBD2 (5 bases). V gave up 2 bases and J gave up 2 bases, with 14 bases separating them. CDR1 SGHTS and CDR2 YDEGEE come from the germline V gene. The CDR3 length is 15 residues.

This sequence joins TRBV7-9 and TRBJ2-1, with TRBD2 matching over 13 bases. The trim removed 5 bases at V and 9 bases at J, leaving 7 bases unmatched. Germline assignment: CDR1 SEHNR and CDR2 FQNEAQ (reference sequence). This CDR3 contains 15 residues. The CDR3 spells CASSLLLAGGLEQFF. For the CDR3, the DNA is TGTGCCAGCAGCCTATTACTAGCGGGGGGGCTTGAGCAGTTCTTC.

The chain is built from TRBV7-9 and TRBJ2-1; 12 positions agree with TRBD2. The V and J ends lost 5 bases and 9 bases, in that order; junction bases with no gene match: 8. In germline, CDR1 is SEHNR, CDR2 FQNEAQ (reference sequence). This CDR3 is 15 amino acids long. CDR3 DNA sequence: TGTGCCAGCAGCACGACTAGCGGGAGTCTCCCTGAGCAGTTCTTC. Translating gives CASSTTSGSLPEQFF.

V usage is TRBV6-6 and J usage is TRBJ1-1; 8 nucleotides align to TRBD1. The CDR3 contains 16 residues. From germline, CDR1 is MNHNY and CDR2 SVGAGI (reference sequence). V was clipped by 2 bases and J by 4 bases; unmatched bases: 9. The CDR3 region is CASSYGTTGGSTEAFF. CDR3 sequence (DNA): TGTGCCAGCAGTTACGGGACAACAGGGGGGAGCACTGAAGCTTTCTTT.

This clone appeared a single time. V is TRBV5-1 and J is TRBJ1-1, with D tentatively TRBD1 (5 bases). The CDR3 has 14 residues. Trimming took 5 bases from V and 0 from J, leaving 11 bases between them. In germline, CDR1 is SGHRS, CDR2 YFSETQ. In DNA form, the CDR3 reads TGCGCCAGCAGTCAACAGGCCTTGAACACTGAAGCTTTCTTT. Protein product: CASSQQALNTEAFF.

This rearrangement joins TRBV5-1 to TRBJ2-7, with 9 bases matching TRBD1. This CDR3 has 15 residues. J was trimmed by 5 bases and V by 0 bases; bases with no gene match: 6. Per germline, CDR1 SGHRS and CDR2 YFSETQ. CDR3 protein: CASSLGWTGVNEQYF. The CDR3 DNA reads TGCGCCAGCAGCTTGGGATGGACAGGGGTCAACGAGCAGTACTTC.

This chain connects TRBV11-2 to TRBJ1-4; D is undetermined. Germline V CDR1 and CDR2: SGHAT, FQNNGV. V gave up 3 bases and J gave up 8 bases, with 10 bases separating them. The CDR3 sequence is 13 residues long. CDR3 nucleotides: TGTGCCAGCAGCTTCGCCGGAGAGGAAAAACTGTTTTTT. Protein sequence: CASSFAGEEKLFF.

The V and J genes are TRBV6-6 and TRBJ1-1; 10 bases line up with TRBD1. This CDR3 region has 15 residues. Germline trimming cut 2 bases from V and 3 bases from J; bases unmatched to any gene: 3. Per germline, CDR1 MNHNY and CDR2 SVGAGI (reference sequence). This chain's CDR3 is CASSYRTGGYTEAFF. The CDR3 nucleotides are TGTGCCAGCAGTTACCGGACAGGGGGGTACACTGAAGCTTTCTTT.

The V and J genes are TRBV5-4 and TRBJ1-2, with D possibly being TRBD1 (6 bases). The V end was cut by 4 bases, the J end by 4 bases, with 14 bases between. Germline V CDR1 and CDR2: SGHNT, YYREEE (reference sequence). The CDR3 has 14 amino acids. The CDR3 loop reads CASSPAGQPYGYTF. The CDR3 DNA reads TGTGCCAGCAGCCCCGCTGGACAGCCCTATGGCTACACCTTC.

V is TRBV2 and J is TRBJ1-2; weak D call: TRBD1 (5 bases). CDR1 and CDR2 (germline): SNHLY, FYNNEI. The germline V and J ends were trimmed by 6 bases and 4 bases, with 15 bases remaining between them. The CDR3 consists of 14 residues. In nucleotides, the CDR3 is TGTGCCAGCAGCGTTGGACAAGCCACCTATGGCTACACCTTC. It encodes CASSVGQATYGYTF.